These T cell receptor beta chains were read from a single sample in a study of shared clonotypes between healthy human individuals. The method was immunoSEQ multiplex PCR; TCRdb's version includes in-frame clones alone and lacks a portion of them. The data hold approximately 530,000 clones, with roughly 95% observed a single time. The sequenced sample was naive CD4+ T cells sorted from blood. The receptors were sampled from a woman younger than 45 in good health. CDR3s include the opening cysteine and the closing phenylalanine or tryptophan. Each record gives: J gene, V gene, CDR3 protein.

>TRBJ1-1|TRBV10-2
CASSAIAGTNTEAFF
>TRBJ1-5|TRBV4-1
CASRASTDFNQPQHF
>TRBJ1-6|TRBV7-9
CASRSAASSYNSPLHF
>TRBJ1-4|TRBV28
CASSLIGKGATNEKLFF
>TRBJ1-1|TRBV10-3
CATAGGQGIAFF
>TRBJ2-5|TRBV28
CASSTRRVETQYF
>TRBJ2-1|TRBV9
CASSVPTGTSGYNEQFF
>TRBJ2-3|TRBV7-9
CASSSWRELDTQYF
>TRBJ2-2|TRBV5-4
CASSLPGNTGELFF
>TRBJ2-7|TRBV6-1
CASSERQRLYEQYF
>TRBJ2-7|TRBV19
CASSTPGGATYEQYF
>TRBJ2-1|TRBV25-1
CASSPRTSELNEQFF
>TRBJ2-3|TRBV30
CASSRGSHTSTDTQYF
>TRBJ2-2|TRBV11-2
CASPTNREFTGELFF
>TRBJ2-3|TRBV4-1
CASSQGTRTDTQYF
>TRBJ1-4|TRBV28
CASSLRSPSVEKLFF
>TRBJ2-4|TRBV29-1
CSVLEGKYLTKNIQYF
>TRBJ2-3|TRBV7-3
CASSSTGVETDTQYF
>TRBJ2-5|TRBV5-1
CASSLVGETQYF
>TRBJ1-1|TRBV28
CASSLPGQVNTEAFF
>TRBJ2-2|TRBV21-1
CASSKAVMSPRPTGELFF
>TRBJ2-7|TRBV28
CASKFFGPYEQYF
>TRBJ2-6|TRBV5-1
CASSAVNSGANVLTF
>TRBJ2-7|TRBV19
CASSPREGAGYEQYF
>TRBJ2-7|TRBV7-6
CASSQGPGTYEQYF
>TRBJ2-2|TRBV10-3
CAISSGLAGSGGELFF
>TRBJ1-1|TRBV27
CASSSRTGGRYTEAFF